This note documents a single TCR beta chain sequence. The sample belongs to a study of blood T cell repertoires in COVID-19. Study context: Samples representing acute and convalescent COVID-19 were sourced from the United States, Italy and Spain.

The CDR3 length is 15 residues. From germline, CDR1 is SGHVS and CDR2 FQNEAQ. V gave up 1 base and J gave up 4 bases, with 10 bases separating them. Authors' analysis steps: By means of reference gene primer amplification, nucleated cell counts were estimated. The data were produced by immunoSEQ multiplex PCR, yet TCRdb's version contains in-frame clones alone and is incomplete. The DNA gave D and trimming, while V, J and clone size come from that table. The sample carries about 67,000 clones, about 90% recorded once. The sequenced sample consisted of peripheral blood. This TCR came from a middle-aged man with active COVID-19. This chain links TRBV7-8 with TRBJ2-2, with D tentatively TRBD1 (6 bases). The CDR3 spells CASSLGGRVTGELFF. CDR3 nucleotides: TGTGCCAGCAGCTTAGGGGGGCGAGTCACCGGGGAGCTGTTTTTT.